The rows below give T cell receptor beta chains drawn from one sample of a study of cytomegalovirus exposure and HLA in healthy donors. Some clones are missing from TCRdb's copy, which holds only in-frame ones; the method was immunoSEQ multiplex PCR. The sample lists around 97,000 clones; around 10% were seen once. Sequencing was performed on PBMCs. Receptor source: a man aged 50 to 59 in good health and CMV-seropositive. Both conserved end residues are part of each CDR3. The D gene is left open where the match is weak. Clone size is given for some rows only: seen once, a few or many times, or a class if the clone is expanded.

d_call: NA
j_call: TRBJ2-1
v_call: TRBV18
clone_size: many
cdr3_nt: TGTGCCAGCTCACCTCAGGGGAATGAGCAGTTCTTC
cdr3_aa: CASSPQGNEQFF

d_call: NA
j_call: TRBJ1-2
v_call: TRBV6-1
clone_size: few
cdr3_nt: TGTGCCAGCAGTGAAACAGTGATGGGTGGCTATGGCTACACCTTC
cdr3_aa: CASSETVMGGYGYTF

d_call: TRBD2
j_call: TRBJ2-5
v_call: TRBV20-1
clone_size: NA
cdr3_nt: TGCAGTGCGTGGGCGGGAGAGGCCCAGTACTTC
cdr3_aa: CSAWAGEAQYF

d_call: TRBD1
j_call: TRBJ2-2
v_call: TRBV29-1
clone_size: NA
cdr3_nt: TGCAGCGTTGCGGGGGCAGGACAGGGGAAAGCCGGGGAGCTGTTTTTT
cdr3_aa: CSVAGAGQGKAGELFF

d_call: NA
j_call: TRBJ1-1
v_call: TRBV2
clone_size: NA
cdr3_nt: TGTGCCAGCAGTGGGGACATGAACACTGAAGCTTTCTTT
cdr3_aa: CASSGDMNTEAFF

d_call: NA
j_call: TRBJ2-2
v_call: TRBV4-3
clone_size: few
cdr3_nt: TGCGCCAGCAGCCAAGTTTTAGGAGGGCGGGTCGGGGAGCTGTTTTTT
cdr3_aa: CASSQVLGGRVGELFF

d_call: NA
j_call: TRBJ2-3
v_call: TRBV7-7
clone_size: few
cdr3_nt: TGTGCTAGCAGCTTATTAACAGGGTTGGATACGCAGTATTTT
cdr3_aa: CASSLLTGLDTQYF

d_call: TRBD1
j_call: TRBJ1-1
v_call: TRBV29-1
clone_size: NA
cdr3_nt: TGCAGCGTCTCGGGCAGGGGGCGTGAAGCTTTCTTT
cdr3_aa: CSVSGRGREAFF

d_call: NA
j_call: TRBJ2-5
v_call: TRBV6-6
clone_size: NA
cdr3_nt: TGTGCCAGCAAGTCGACAAATCAAGAGACCCAGTACTTC
cdr3_aa: CASKSTNQETQYF

d_call: NA
j_call: TRBJ2-3
v_call: TRBV6-6
clone_size: few
cdr3_nt: TGTGCCAGCAGTGATTGGGGCGGAGATACGCAGTATTTT
cdr3_aa: CASSDWGGDTQYF

d_call: NA
j_call: TRBJ2-1
v_call: TRBV15
clone_size: few
cdr3_nt: TGTGCCACCAGCAGAGACGGCGGCGGATACAATGAGCAGTTCTTC
cdr3_aa: CATSRDGGGYNEQFF

d_call: TRBD1
j_call: TRBJ1-2
v_call: TRBV27
clone_size: few
cdr3_nt: TGTGCCAGCAGGCCTACGGGACAGAACTATGGCTACACCTTC
cdr3_aa: CASRPTGQNYGYTF

d_call: TRBD2
j_call: TRBJ2-1
v_call: TRBV6-8
clone_size: few
cdr3_nt: TGTGCCAGCAGTTACTCGTTGCTAGCGGGAAAAGCCCGCAATGAGCAGTTCTTC
cdr3_aa: CASSYSLLAGKARNEQFF

d_call: TRBD1
j_call: TRBJ1-6
v_call: TRBV5-1
clone_size: few
cdr3_nt: TGCGCCAGCAGCTCCGGGACAGGGGGTTCACCCCTCCACTTT
cdr3_aa: CASSSGTGGSPLHF

d_call: TRBD2
j_call: TRBJ2-1
v_call: TRBV27
clone_size: many
cdr3_nt: TGTGCCAGCAGCCCACGTAGCGGGAGGGATAGTAATGAGCAGTTCTTC
cdr3_aa: CASSPRSGRDSNEQFF

d_call: NA
j_call: TRBJ1-2
v_call: TRBV7-9
clone_size: NA
cdr3_nt: TGTGCCAGCAGCTCTTTATCGGCAGGGGACATCTATGGCTACACCTTC
cdr3_aa: CASSSLSAGDIYGYTF